This T cell receptor beta chain was identified in a study of shared clonotypes between healthy human individuals. General study findings and limits: Collection of samples was limited to blood; tissue repertoires likely differ.

The V gene's germline CDR1 is SGHKS and CDR2 YYEKEE (reference sequence). The CDR3 covers 15 residues. Trimming shortened V by 0 bases and J by 7 bases, and 14 bases separated the two germline ends. About this clone: Its target is unknown.

CD45RO-negative, CCR7-positively selected cells formed the naive CD8 fraction, excluding terminally differentiated effector memory CD45RA+ cells. TCRdb's copy holds only in-frame clones and misses some; the assay was immunoSEQ multiplex PCR. The sample lists about 590,000 clones; roughly 95% were seen once. The clonotype was recovered from a woman in her thirties in good health. The chain links TRBV5-5 to TRBJ2-1, with a weak D call TRBD2 (6 bases). Sequenced input: naive CD8+ T cells sorted from blood. CDR3 sequence (DNA): TGTGCCAGCAGCTTGGTTCAGGGAGGCGGAAATGAGCAGTTCTTC. Its protein product is CASSLVQGGGNEQFF.